A single sample gave rise to the 22 T cell receptor beta chains below, sequenced in a study of brain T cells in children with intractable seizures. Only in-frame clones appear in the TCRdb table, and some are missing; sequencing was by immunoSEQ multiplex PCR. Of more than 40,000 clones listed, 80% to 95% are singletons. Source: peripheral blood, taken at surgery. Receptors originate from a girl aged 2-10 years with tuberous sclerosis and intractable seizures.

This clone was observed once. CDR3 sequence reads: CASSQQGEADEAFF. The CDR3 nucleotides are TGTGCCAGCAGTCAACAGGGGGAGGCTGATGAAGCTTTCTTT. The V gene is TRBV6-5, the J gene TRBJ1-1; 8 positions match TRBD1. CDR1 is MNHEY and CDR2 is SVGAGI in the germline V gene. CDR3 length: 14 amino acids. Trimming at V came to 5 bases and at J to 7 bases, leaving 9 bases not matched to a gene.

The genes are TRBV30 and TRBJ1-3; possibly TRBD1 for D (5 bases). Germline loops: CDR1 GTSNPN, CDR2 SVGIG (reference sequence). The CDR3 extends over 14 amino acids. V lost 5 bases to trimming and J lost 2 bases, with 13 bases between them. In DNA form, the CDR3 reads TGTGCCTGGGAGGCAGGGATCGCTGGAAACACCATATATTTT. Its translation is CAWEAGIAGNTIYF.

The chain has TRBV7-8 and TRBJ2-7; D might be TRBD2 (6 bases). Between the trimmed V and J ends, which lost 5 bases and 0 bases, there was a span of 8 bases. This CDR3 is 13 amino acids long. Germline V lookup: CDR1 SGHVS, CDR2 FQNEAQ. The CDR3 DNA reads as TGTGCCAGCAGCCCGGGGGTCTCCTACGAGCAGTACGTC. Its protein is CASSPGVSYEQYV.

The chain has TRBV6-5 and TRBJ2-5, with unresolved D. CDR3 size: 14 residues. Germline V lookup: CDR1 MNHEY, CDR2 SVGAGI. Trimming removed 0 bases from V and 1 base from J, with 6 bases in between. CDR3 bases: TGTGCCAGCAGTTACTCGGCCCGCCAAGAGACCCAGTACTTC. Its protein is CASSYSARQETQYF.

The gene calls are TRBV24-1 and TRBJ2-1; 8 bases map to TRBD2. Germline values: CDR1 KGHDR, CDR2 SFDVKD. This CDR3 is 15 amino acids long. With 4 bases clipped from V and 12 bases from J, the junction kept 13 bases outside the gene matches. This CDR3 is CATSDPGLVAGGQFF. The CDR3 DNA reads TGTGCCACCAGTGACCCGGGACTAGTGGCTGGAGGGCAGTTCTTC.

This chain joins TRBV4-1 and TRBJ2-5; D call uncertain. V was cut by 2 bases and J by 5 bases, with 12 bases left in between. The CDR3 contains 14 residues. CDR1 MGHRA and CDR2 YSYEKL come from the germline V gene. Here the CDR3 reads CASSQTWGTETQYF. The CDR3, as DNA: TGCGCCAGCAGCCAAACTTGGGGAACGGAGACCCAGTACTTC.

The V and J genes are TRBV5-6 and TRBJ2-7; D is unresolved. The germline gives CDR1 SGHDT, CDR2 YYEEEE. Trimming took off 2 bases at V and 9 bases at J, with 15 bases between the two ends. CDR3 length: 13 amino acids. The CDR3 is CASSFFRGSGQYV. The CDR3 nucleotides read TGTGCCAGCAGCTTTTTCAGAGGTTCGGGGCAGTACGTC.

The chain employs TRBV6-5 and TRBJ1-1; 7 nucleotides align to TRBD1. There are 13 residues in the CDR3. Trimming took 6 bases from V and 3 from J; bases not matched to a gene: 4. CDR1 is MNHEY, CDR2 SVGAGI, per germline. CDR3 DNA sequence: TGTGCCAGCAGGCCGACAGGGCACACTGAAGCTTTCTTT. It codes for CASRPTGHTEAFF.

The V and J genes are TRBV12-3 or TRBV12-4 and TRBJ1-1; no clear D gene. Trimming left V 2 bases short and J 3 bases short, with 7 bases between. There are 13 residues in the CDR3. The CDR3 DNA follows: TGTGCCAGCAGTTTATATGGGTACACTGAAGCTTTCTTT. As protein: CASSLYGYTEAFF.

The V and J genes are TRBV2 and TRBJ2-4, with no clear D. CDR1 SNHLY and CDR2 FYNNEI come from the germline V gene. Trimming took 4 bases from V and 7 from J, leaving 20 bases between them. This CDR3 region has 16 residues. This CDR3 is CASSAISVSTRNIQYF. CDR3 nucleotide sequence: TGTGCCAGCAGTGCCATTAGTGTCTCAACCAGGAACATTCAGTACTTC.

The chain combines TRBV28 with TRBJ2-1; TRBD1 is a possible D gene (6 bases). The CDR3 is 14 amino acids. Germline values: CDR1 MDHEN, CDR2 SYDVKM. V dropped 7 bases and J dropped 6 bases, with 16 bases sitting between them. CDR3 sequence: CASKTGTPFNEQFF. CDR3 sequence (DNA): TGTGCCAGCAAAACCGGGACACCCTTCAATGAGCAGTTCTTC.

The chain has TRBV9 and TRBJ1-3, with D unclear. The CDR3 length is 14 residues. V shed 4 bases and J shed 2 bases, with 10 bases lying between them. Germline V gives CDR1 SGDLS, CDR2 YYNGEE. The CDR3 sequence: CASSQELAGNTIYF. In DNA form, the CDR3 reads TGTGCCAGCAGCCAGGAGTTGGCTGGAAACACCATATATTTT.

This sequence joins TRBV11-2 and TRBJ1-4; D is unresolved. The CDR3 is 16 amino acids. Germline CDR1 is SGHAT and CDR2 is FQNNGV. V was trimmed by 4 bases and J by 7 bases, leaving 19 bases between them. CDR3 sequence (DNA): TGTGCCAGCAGCTCCACGTCGGAGACTTGGGCTGAAAAACTGTTTTTT. It is translated as CASSSTSETWAEKLFF.

V and J are TRBV3-1 (or the pseudogene TRBV3-2) and TRBJ1-1, with D unresolved. CDR1 is LGHDT, CDR2 YNNKEL, per germline (reference sequence). The length of the CDR3 is 14 residues. Trimming took 1 base from V and 1 from J, leaving 7 bases between them. The chain's CDR3 is CASSQGPGNTEAFF. The CDR3 DNA reads as TGTGCCAGCAGCCAAGGGCCCGGGAACACTGAAGCTTTCTTT.

The chain joins TRBV30 to TRBJ1-3; 9 bases are shared with TRBD1. The CDR3 spans 14 residues. The germline V gene has CDR1 GTSNPN and CDR2 SVGIG (reference sequence). Trimming cost V 1 base and J 12 bases; bases outside gene matches: 10. The CDR3 region is CAWSDPTGGADIYF. CDR3 bases: TGTGCCTGGAGTGACCCCACAGGGGGCGCCGACATATATTTT.

The rearrangement links TRBV5-1 to TRBJ2-3; the match to TRBD2 covers 8 bases. V was pared by 4 bases and J by 0 bases, with 10 bases of the junction left unmatched. The CDR3 runs 17 residues. The germline V gene encodes CDR1 SGHRS and CDR2 YFSETQ. The CDR3 nucleotides are TGCGCCAGCAGCCTCGTCCTTAGCGGGGTGAGCACAGATACGCAGTATTTT. As protein: CASSLVLSGVSTDTQYF.

The chain joins TRBV24-1 to TRBJ2-1; 16 bases are a match to TRBD2. The CDR3 totals 17 residues. V was pared by 4 bases and J by 4 bases, with 3 bases of the junction left unmatched. Germline V gives CDR1 KGHDR, CDR2 SFDVKD. This CDR3 reads CATSEGTSGGAYNEQFF. The DNA for the CDR3 is TGTGCCACCAGTGAGGGGACTAGCGGGGGGGCTTACAATGAGCAGTTCTTC.

The V and J genes are TRBV5-8 and TRBJ1-1; 8 positions agree with TRBD1. Germline assignment: CDR1 SGHTS and CDR2 YDEGEE. The CDR3 spans 14 residues. V shed 3 bases, J shed 1 base, and the junction held 2 bases outside the gene matches. The DNA for the CDR3 is TGTGCCAGCAGCTGGGGGACAGGGAACACTGAAGCTTTCTTT. Translation gives CASSWGTGNTEAFF.

The chain uses TRBV20-1 and TRBJ2-1, with 8 nucleotides matching TRBD2. Germline CDR1 is DFQATT and CDR2 is SNEGSKA (reference sequence). CDR3 length: 14 amino acids. V shed 3 bases and J 8 bases; nucleotides not matched to a gene: 9. This chain's CDR3 is CSASTRTSFYEQFF. CDR3 in DNA: TGCAGTGCTAGTACGAGGACTAGCTTTTATGAGCAGTTCTTC.

The rearrangement uses TRBV12-3 or TRBV12-4 and TRBJ1-2; 7 positions match TRBD1. The CDR3 totals 12 residues. Trimming took 6 bases from V and 4 from J; bases not matched to a gene: 2. The CDR3 region is CASSQGGYGYTF. CDR3 in DNA: TGTGCCAGCAGCCAGGGGGGCTATGGCTACACCTTC.

The V and J genes are TRBV6-4 and TRBJ2-2; D is perhaps TRBD1 or TRBD2 (5 bases each). Deletions cut 0 bases from V and 7 bases from J, with 9 bases between. CDR3 length: 14 amino acids. Germline CDR1 is MRHNA and CDR2 is SNTAGT. CDR3 residues: CASSDSDSGGELFF. The CDR3 DNA follows: TGTGCCAGCAGTGACTCCGACAGCGGCGGGGAGCTGTTTTTT.

The chain employs TRBV30 and TRBJ1-2; 9 nucleotides match TRBD1. This CDR3 spans 12 amino acids. With V trimmed by 5 bases and J by 12 bases, 10 bases remained unmatched. Germline lookup yields CDR1 GTSNPN and CDR2 SVGIG (reference sequence). The CDR3 region is CAWGTGLGLNTF. For the CDR3, the DNA is TGTGCCTGGGGGACAGGGCTGGGTTTGAACACCTTC. Supplemented by reference TRBV30 and TRBJ1-2, the full variable domain reads SQTIHQWPATLVQPVGSPLSLECTVEGTSNPNLYWYRQAAGRGLQLLFYSVGIGQISSEVPQNLSASRPQDRQFILSSKKLLLSDSGFYLCAWGTGLGLNTFGSGTRLTVV.